This T cell receptor (beta chain) was recorded in a study of shared clonotypes between healthy human individuals. Only in-frame clones appear in the TCRdb table, and some are missing; sequencing was by immunoSEQ multiplex PCR. The top ten clones hold 0.3% to 0.4% of a sample with some 2.3 million clones, over 90% of them seen once. Sequenced: naive CD4+ T cells from PBMCs. Described subset: CD45RA+ positively selected. The receptor comes from a man aged 18 to 29 in good health. Some clones in this sample may be carry-over from other donors' samples.

The CDR3 DNA follows: TGCGCCAGCAGCCAAGATGCGGCCGGGGGGGCAGATACGCAGTATTTT. Translating gives CASSQDAAGGADTQYF. This chain joins TRBV4-1 and TRBJ2-3, with TRBD2 matching over 8 bases. The CDR3 is made up of 16 amino acids. Per germline, CDR1 MGHRA and CDR2 YSYEKL. With 0 bases clipped from V and 4 bases from J, the junction kept 6 bases outside the gene matches.